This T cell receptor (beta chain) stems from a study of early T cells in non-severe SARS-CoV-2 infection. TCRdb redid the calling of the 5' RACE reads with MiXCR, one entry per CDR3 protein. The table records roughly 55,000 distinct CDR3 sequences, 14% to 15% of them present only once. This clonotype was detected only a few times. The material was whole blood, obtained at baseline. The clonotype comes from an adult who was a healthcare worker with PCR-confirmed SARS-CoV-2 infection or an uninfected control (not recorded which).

CDR3 protein: CASSQDFSNTEAFF. DNA for the CDR3: TGTGCCAGCAGCCAAGATTTCAGCAACACTGAAGCTTTCTTT. The chain recombines TRBV3-1 with TRBJ1-1; no definite D call. V shed 0 bases and J shed 2 bases, with 7 bases lying between them. Germline CDR1 is LGHDT and CDR2 is YNNKEL (reference sequence). The CDR3 length is 14 residues.